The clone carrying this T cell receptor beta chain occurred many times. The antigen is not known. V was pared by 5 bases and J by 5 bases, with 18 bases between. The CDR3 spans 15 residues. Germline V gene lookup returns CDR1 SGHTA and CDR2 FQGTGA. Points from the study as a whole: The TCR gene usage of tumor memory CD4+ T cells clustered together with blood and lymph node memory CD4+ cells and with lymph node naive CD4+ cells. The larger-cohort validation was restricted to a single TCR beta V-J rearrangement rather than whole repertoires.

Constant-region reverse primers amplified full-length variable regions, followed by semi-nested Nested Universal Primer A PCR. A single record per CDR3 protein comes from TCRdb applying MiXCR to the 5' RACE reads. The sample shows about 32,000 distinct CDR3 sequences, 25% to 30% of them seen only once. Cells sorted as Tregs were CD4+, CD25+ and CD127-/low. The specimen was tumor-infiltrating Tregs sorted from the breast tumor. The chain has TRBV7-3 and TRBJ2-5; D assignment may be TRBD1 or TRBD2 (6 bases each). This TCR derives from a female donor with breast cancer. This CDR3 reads CASSPRWGASETQYF. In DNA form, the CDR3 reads TGTGCCAGCAGCCCTCGATGGGGGGCCTCGGAGACCCAGTACTTC.